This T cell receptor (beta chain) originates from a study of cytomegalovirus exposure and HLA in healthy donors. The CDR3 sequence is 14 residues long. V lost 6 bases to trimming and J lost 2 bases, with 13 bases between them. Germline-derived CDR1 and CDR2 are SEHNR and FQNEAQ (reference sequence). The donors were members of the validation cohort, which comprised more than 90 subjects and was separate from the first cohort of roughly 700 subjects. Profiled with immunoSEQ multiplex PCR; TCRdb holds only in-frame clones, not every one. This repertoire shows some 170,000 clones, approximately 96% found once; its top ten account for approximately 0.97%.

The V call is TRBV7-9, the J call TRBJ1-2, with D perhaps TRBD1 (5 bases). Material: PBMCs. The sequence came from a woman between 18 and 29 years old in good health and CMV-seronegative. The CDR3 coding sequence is TGTGCCAGCAGAAGAACGACAGAAAACTATGGCTACACCTTC. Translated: CASRRTTENYGYTF. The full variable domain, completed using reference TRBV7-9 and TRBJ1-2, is DTGVSQNPRHKITKRGQNVTFRCDPISEHNRLYWYRQTLGQGPEFLTYFQNEAQLEKSRLLSDRFSAERPKGSFSTLEIQRTEQGDSAMYLCASRRTTENYGYTFGSGTRLTVV.